This TCR beta chain is from a study of identical twins. All donors were healthy Caucasians. Germline values: CDR1 WSHSY, CDR2 SAAADI. This CDR3 region has 19 residues. The V end was cut by 2 bases, the J end by 0 bases, with 23 bases between. Comments on this clonotype: The target antigen is unknown.

Overall study results and limits: Its conclusions, products of cross-sectional statistical analysis, did not come from following the same donors.

TCRdb re-analysed the 5' RACE reads in MiXCR, keeping a single row per CDR3 protein. The sample gives fewer than 350,000 distinct CDR3 sequences, about 8% of which show up once; over 2% is in the top ten. This sample was also put to use in a study of yellow fever vaccine responses in identical twins.

This clonotype originated in a young woman in good health. What was sequenced was memory (CD45RO+) T cells sorted from blood. V usage is TRBV10-2 and J usage is TRBJ2-7, with a possible D match to TRBD2 (5 bases). The CDR3: CASSEISFGGSITSYEQYF. The CDR3 DNA sequence: TGCGCCAGCAGTGAGATATCCTTCGGCGGGTCTATTACCTCCTACGAGCAGTACTTC.